The T cell receptor beta chain described here comes from a study of cytomegalovirus exposure and HLA in healthy donors. A multiplex PCR was run with 60 Vbeta primers and 13 Jbeta primers. Assay: immunoSEQ multiplex PCR; the TCRdb copy retains only in-frame clones and omits some. Here the sample spans 98,000 or so clones, 75% to 80% being singletons. On this clone itself: Antigen unknown.

Broader study findings: There were some V segments, including TRBV6-2 and TRBV6-3, excluded as indistinguishable. With further analysis later on, most CMV-associated TCR beta chains appeared HLA-restricted. In all likelihood, a cluster of highly shared sequence variants was a sequencing artifact. Cytomegalovirus-associated TCR beta chains were listed, numbering more than 150.

This CDR3 is 15 amino acids long. Unmatched junction bases numbered 7, after V lost 6 bases and J lost 4 bases. CDR1 and CDR2 (germline): SNHLY, FYNNEI. Sequencing was carried out using PBMCs. The TCR comes from a man between 60 and 75 years old in good health and CMV-seropositive. The chain links TRBV2 to TRBJ2-1; 9 nucleotides line up with TRBD2. The CDR3 region has the DNA TGTGCCAGCAGCCCCCCTGCGGGGGGGTACAATGAGCAGTTCTTC. As protein: CASSPPAGGYNEQFF.